This TCR beta chain was sequenced during a study of T cell responses to AZD1222 COVID-19 vaccine (dated by TCRdb to the early 2020s). In the study overall: A total of 233 trial participants underwent TCR sequencing, of whom some 210 received two doses of AZD1222 and around 25 received two doses of the MenACWY control vaccine. Trial participants were enrolled by age into 18-55, 56-69 and 70-plus year subgroups, with around 150, 28 and 57 TCR-sequenced participants respectively. Paper-wide results and their limitations: Most participants were white British and females outnumbered males, and the authors suggested that clonal diversity may have been underestimated. In the small 56-69-year group, the increase in depth fell short of significance, most likely because of low power. Nearly half of unique spike-specific TCRs reportedly recognized epitopes outside regions mutated in the B.1.351 and B.1.1.7 variants. Conclusions about previously exposed vaccinees are limited because only a handful of AZD1222 recipients were SARS-CoV-2 seropositive at baseline. Spike-specific TCR breadth and depth rose significantly after two AZD1222 doses compared with day 0 and with MenACWY recipients. No day 14 peak-response samples were available, so repertoires were characterized only after the peak T cell response. The whole spike protein was spanned by vaccine-associated CD4 TCRs, and dominant responses were seen in regions 160-218 and 743-854.

The CDR3 sequence holds 14 residues, the cysteine and phenylalanine included. Just the 42-base CDR3 DNA is kept, in frame starting at base 1. CDR1 and CDR2 are drawn from the germline V gene: MNHEY, SVGAGI. The CDR3 regions of human TCRbeta chains were analyzed by immunosequencing. Per the source publication's procedure: TCRs in the repertoires were matched against a reference library of SARS-CoV-2-specific TCRs that had been generated with the MIRA antigen-specificity platform. Breadth was defined as the fraction of unique TCRs that were SARS-CoV-2-associated. Depth was defined as the fraction of total T cells that were SARS-CoV-2-associated. Using the MIRA data, every spike-specific TCR was mapped to the spike region that the TCR reacted to and assigned to either a CD4 or a CD8 class. Log10-transformed breadth and depth values were compared by one-way ANOVA with Sidak's multiple comparisons tests. What TCRdb holds here is the immuneACCESS table cut down to in-frame rearrangements. Part of the clones is not present; checked against another copy, under half of the missing clones reflect an unresolved V gene, and the others are unexplained. V and J calls and clone size come straight from that table; D and trimming were deduced from the DNA. Here the sample has more than 100,000 clones; approximately 92% occur a single time. In total, the top ten clones hold more than 6% of the sample.

The time point label corresponds to: about 28 days (+/-7) after the second vaccine dose. AZD1222 recipients whose second dose came at about 4 weeks and those whose second dose came at about 12 weeks were combined into one group, since spike-specific TCR depth and breadth did not differ between the two schedules. Vaccinee samples came from UK trials COV001 and COV002, including a single-blind randomized controlled phase 2/3 trial of AZD1222 (ChAdOx1 nCoV-19) in healthy adults. For TCRbeta chain sequencing, PBMC samples from trial participants were taken at day 0 and at day 28 after the second dose. On this clone: The antigen it binds to is not known. One base away there is no much larger clone; base qualities are not given.

The sequence is built from TRBV6-5 and TRBJ2-5; 10 of the junction bases match TRBD2. The receptor's source is an adult who received the AZD1222 COVID-19 vaccine. The sequencing here drew on peripheral blood, taken 28 days after the second AZD1222 dose. The DNA sequence is as follows: TGTGCAACCCGGGCTAGCGGGGGTGGAGAGACCCAGTACTTC. It specifies CATRASGGGETQYF.